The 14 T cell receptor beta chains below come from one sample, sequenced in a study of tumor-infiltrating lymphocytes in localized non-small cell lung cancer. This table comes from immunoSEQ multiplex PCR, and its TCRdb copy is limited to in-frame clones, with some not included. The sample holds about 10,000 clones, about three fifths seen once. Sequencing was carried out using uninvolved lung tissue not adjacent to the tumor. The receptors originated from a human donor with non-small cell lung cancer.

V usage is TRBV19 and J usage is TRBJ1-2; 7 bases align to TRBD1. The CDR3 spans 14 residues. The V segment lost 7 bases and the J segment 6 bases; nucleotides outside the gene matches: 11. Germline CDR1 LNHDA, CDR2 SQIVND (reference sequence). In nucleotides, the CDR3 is TGTGCCAGTATCCGACAGGGCCGGGCGGATGGCTACACCTTC. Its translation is CASIRQGRADGYTF.

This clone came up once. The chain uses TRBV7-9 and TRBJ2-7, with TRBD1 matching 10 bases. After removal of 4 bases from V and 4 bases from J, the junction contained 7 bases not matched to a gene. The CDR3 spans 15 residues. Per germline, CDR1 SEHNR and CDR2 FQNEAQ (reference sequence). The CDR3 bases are TGTGCCAGCAGCTCAGACAGGGGGCGCGTGTACGAGCAGTACTTC. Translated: CASSSDRGRVYEQYF.

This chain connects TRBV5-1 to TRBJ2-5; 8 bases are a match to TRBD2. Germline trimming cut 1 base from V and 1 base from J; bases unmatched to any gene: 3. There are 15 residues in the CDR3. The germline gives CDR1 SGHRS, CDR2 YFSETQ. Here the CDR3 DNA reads TGCGCCAGCAGCTTGTCTAGCGGGCCCCAAGAGACCCAGTACTTC. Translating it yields CASSLSSGPQETQYF.

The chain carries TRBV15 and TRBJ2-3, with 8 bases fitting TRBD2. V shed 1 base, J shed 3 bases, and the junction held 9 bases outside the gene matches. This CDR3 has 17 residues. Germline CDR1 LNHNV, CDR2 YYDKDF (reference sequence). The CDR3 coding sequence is TGTGCCACCAGCAGAGGGTCCGGGCGGGGGGTAACAGATACGCAGTATTTT. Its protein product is CATSRGSGRGVTDTQYF.

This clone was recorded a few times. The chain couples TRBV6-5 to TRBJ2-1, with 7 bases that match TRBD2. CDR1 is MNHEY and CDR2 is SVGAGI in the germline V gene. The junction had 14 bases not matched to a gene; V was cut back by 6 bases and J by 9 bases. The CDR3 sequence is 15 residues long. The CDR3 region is CASRLGLSGLGEQFF. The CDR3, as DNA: TGTGCCAGCAGATTGGGCCTTAGCGGGTTGGGTGAGCAGTTCTTC.

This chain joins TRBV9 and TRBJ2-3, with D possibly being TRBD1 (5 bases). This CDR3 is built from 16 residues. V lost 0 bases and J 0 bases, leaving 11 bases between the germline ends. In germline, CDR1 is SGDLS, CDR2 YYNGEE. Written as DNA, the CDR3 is TGTGCCAGCAGCGTAGGGGTGGGGCAAAGCACAGATACGCAGTATTTT. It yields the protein CASSVGVGQSTDTQYF.

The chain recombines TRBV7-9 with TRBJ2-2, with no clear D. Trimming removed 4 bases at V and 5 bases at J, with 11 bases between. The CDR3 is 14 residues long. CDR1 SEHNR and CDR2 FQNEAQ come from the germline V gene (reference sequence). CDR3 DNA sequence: TGTGCCAGCAGCTCCCCCGAGCGAACCGGGGAGCTGTTTTTT. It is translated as CASSSPERTGELFF.

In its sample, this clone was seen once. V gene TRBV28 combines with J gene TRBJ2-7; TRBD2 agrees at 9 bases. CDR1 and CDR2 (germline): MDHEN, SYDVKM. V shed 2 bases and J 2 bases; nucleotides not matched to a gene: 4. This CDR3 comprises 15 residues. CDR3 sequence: CASSLVAGATYEQYF. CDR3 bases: TGTGCCAGCAGTTTAGTAGCGGGGGCCACCTACGAGCAGTACTTC.

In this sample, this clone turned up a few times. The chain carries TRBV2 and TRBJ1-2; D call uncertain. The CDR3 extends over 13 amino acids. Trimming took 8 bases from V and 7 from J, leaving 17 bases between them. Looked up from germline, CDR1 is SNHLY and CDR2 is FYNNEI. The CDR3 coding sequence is TGTGCCAGCTCCCAAGGAGGGCTGGGTGGCTACACCTTC. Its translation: CASSQGGLGGYTF.

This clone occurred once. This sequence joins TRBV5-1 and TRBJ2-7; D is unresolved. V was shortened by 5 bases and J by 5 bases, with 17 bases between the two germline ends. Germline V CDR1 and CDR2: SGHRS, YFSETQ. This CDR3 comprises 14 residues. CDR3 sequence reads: CASRVTLSRNEQYF. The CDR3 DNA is TGCGCCAGCAGAGTCACCTTGTCGAGGAACGAGCAGTACTTC.

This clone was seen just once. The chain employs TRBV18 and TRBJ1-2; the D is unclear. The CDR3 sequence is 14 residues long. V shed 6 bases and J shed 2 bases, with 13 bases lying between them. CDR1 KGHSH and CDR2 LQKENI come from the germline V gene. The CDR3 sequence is CASSLSGRNYGYTF. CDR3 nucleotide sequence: TGTGCCAGCTCCTTATCGGGGAGAAACTATGGCTACACCTTC.

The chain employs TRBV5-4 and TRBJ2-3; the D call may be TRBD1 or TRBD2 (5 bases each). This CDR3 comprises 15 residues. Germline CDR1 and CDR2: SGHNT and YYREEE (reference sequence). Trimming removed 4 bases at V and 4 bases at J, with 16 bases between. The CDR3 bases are TGTGCCAGCAGCGGGGCTGATACTAGGTCAGATACGCAGTATTTT. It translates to CASSGADTRSDTQYF.

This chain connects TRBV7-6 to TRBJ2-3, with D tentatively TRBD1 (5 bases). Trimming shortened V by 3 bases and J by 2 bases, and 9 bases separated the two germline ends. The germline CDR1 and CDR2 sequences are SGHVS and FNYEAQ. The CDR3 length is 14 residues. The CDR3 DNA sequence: TGTGCCAGCAGCTTTAGCAGGGCCACAGATACGCAGTATTTT. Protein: CASSFSRATDTQYF. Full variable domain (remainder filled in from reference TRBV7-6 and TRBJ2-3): GAGVSQSPRYKVTKRGQDVALRCDPISGHVSLYWYRQALGQGPEFLTYFNYEAQQDKSGLPNDRFSAERPEGSISTLTIQRTEQRDSAMYRCASSFSRATDTQYFGPGTRLTVL.

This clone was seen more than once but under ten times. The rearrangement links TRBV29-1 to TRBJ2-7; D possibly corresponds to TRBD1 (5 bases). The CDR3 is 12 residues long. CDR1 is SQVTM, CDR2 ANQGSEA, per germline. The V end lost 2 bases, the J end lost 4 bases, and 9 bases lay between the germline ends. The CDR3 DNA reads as TGCAGCGTTGAAAATCAGGGTTACGAGCAGTACTTC. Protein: CSVENQGYEQYF.